The 26 T cell receptor beta chains listed next were all sequenced from one sample in a study of brain T cells in children with intractable seizures. This table comes from immunoSEQ multiplex PCR, and its TCRdb copy is limited to in-frame clones, with some not included. The sample records about 41,000 clones, around 90% being singletons. Sequencing was performed on peripheral blood, taken at surgery. Receptors were obtained from a girl aged 2-9 years with tuberous sclerosis and intractable seizures.

For the CDR3, the DNA is TGTGCCAGCAGTGGCAGGGCGGGGGGGGCCTTTAAAGAGACCCAGTACTTC. Translating gives CASSGRAGGAFKETQYF. The chain links TRBV2 to TRBJ2-5; TRBD2 aligns across 9 bases. This CDR3 has 17 residues. Unmatched junction bases numbered 12, after V lost 4 bases and J lost 3 bases. Germline V gene sequence: CDR1 SNHLY, CDR2 FYNNEI. Complete variable domain (other parts from reference TRBV2 and TRBJ2-5): EPEVTQTPSHQVTQMGQEVILRCVPISNHLYFYWYRQILGQKVEFLVSFYNNEISEKSEIFDDQFSVERPDGSNFTLKIRSTKLEDSAMYFCASSGRAGGAFKETQYFGPGTRLLVL.

The J gene is TRBJ1-5, the V gene TRBV7-8; D not resolved. Trimming left V 1 base short and J 7 bases short, with 5 bases between. From germline, CDR1 is SGHVS and CDR2 FQNEAQ. The CDR3 is 12 residues long. The CDR3 sequence is CASSLGGQPQHF. The CDR3 region has the DNA TGTGCCAGCAGCTTAGGTGGGCAGCCCCAGCATTTT. Filled out from reference TRBV7-8 and TRBJ1-5, the complete variable domain reads GAGVSQSPRYKVAKRGQDVALRCDPISGHVSLFWYQQALGQGPEFLTYFQNEAQLDKSGLPSDRFFAERPEGSVSTLKIQRTQQEDSAVYLCASSLGGQPQHFGDGTRLSIL.

This chain links TRBV9 with TRBJ2-3; 10 bases are shared with TRBD2. The CDR3 has 19 residues. The germline CDR1 and CDR2 sequences are SGDLS and YYNGEE. Losses at the gene ends were 0 bases for V and 0 bases for J; bases not matched to a gene: 10. The CDR3 coding sequence is TGTGCCAGCAGCGTAGAGATAGCGGGGGGTGATCCTAGCACAGATACGCAGTATTTT. Translated: CASSVEIAGGDPSTDTQYF.

This clone occurred once. V usage is TRBV6-5 and J usage is TRBJ2-1, with D perhaps matching TRBD1 (6 bases). Trimming pared 4 bases from V and 10 bases from J, leaving 8 bases between. The CDR3 runs 11 residues. The germline gives CDR1 MNHEY, CDR2 SVGAGI. The CDR3 DNA sequence: TGTGCCAGCAGTTCCGACAGGGAGCAGTTCTTC. This codes for CASSSDREQFF.

J is TRBJ1-4 and V is TRBV18; TRBD1 matches 10 bases. V was pared by 6 bases and J by 10 bases, with 11 bases of the junction left unmatched. The CDR3 consists of 15 residues. Germline CDR1 reads KGHSH; CDR2 reads LQKENI. CDR3 nucleotide sequence: TGTGCCAGCTCCCAGACAGGGGGCGACGGTGGAAAACTGTTTTTT. It is translated as CASSQTGGDGGKLFF.

Only one count was recorded for this clone. The CDR3 nucleotides read TGTGCCAGCAGCCGAATACTGAACACTGAAGCTTTCTTT. This encodes CASSRILNTEAFF. The chain carries TRBV13 and TRBJ1-1, with D uncertain. V was clipped by 5 bases and J by 0 bases, with 7 bases between them. This CDR3 has 13 amino acids. The germline gives CDR1 PRHDT, CDR2 FYEKMQ (reference sequence).

The rearrangement uses TRBV2 and TRBJ1-3, with a weak D call TRBD1 (5 bases). In germline, CDR1 is SNHLY, CDR2 FYNNEI. The CDR3 runs to 16 residues. V shed 11 bases and J shed 0 bases, with 20 bases lying between them. The CDR3 region is CAAPGGGFGSGNTIYF. CDR3 nucleotides: TGTGCCGCCCCCGGGGGGGGGTTTGGCTCTGGAAACACCATATATTTT.

The V call is TRBV9, the J call TRBJ2-7; 7 bases match TRBD1. Looked up from germline, CDR1 is SGDLS and CDR2 is YYNGEE. Losses at the gene ends were 0 bases for V and 3 bases for J; bases not matched to a gene: 3. This CDR3 is built from 14 residues. The DNA of the CDR3 is TGTGCCAGCAGCGTAGGGACAGGAGTCTACGAGCAGTACTTC. Its protein is CASSVGTGVYEQYF.

The CDR3 bases are TGTGCCAGCAGTGAACGTATCGGTGCGGGTAACACTGAAGCTTTCTTT. Amino acid sequence: CASSERIGAGNTEAFF. This chain connects TRBV2 to TRBJ1-1; no definite D call. Per germline, CDR1 SNHLY and CDR2 FYNNEI. This CDR3 region has 16 residues. V was clipped by 2 bases and J by 2 bases, with 15 bases between them.

The V gene is TRBV5-6, the J gene TRBJ1-1; D remains ambiguous. Germline V gene lookup returns CDR1 SGHDT and CDR2 YYEEEE. The V end was cut by 0 bases, the J end by 3 bases, with 9 bases between. CDR3 size: 14 residues. CDR3: CASSLGFGDTEAFF. In DNA form, the CDR3 reads TGTGCCAGCAGCTTGGGGTTCGGGGACACTGAAGCTTTCTTT.

The chain joins TRBV7-2 to TRBJ2-4; 10 positions agree with TRBD1. This CDR3 spans 19 amino acids. The germline V gene has CDR1 SGHTA and CDR2 FQGNSA. V shed 5 bases, J shed 0 bases, and the junction held 13 bases outside the gene matches. The CDR3 loop is CASSPTGQGRYLAKNIQYF. CDR3 in DNA: TGTGCCAGCAGCCCCACGGGACAGGGGCGGTATCTAGCCAAAAACATTCAGTACTTC.

In its sample, this clone was seen a few times. The rearrangement uses TRBV6-1 and TRBJ1-2, with a weak D call TRBD1 (6 bases). Germline loops: CDR1 MNHNS, CDR2 SASEGT. V was clipped by 4 bases and J by 4 bases, with 19 bases between them. The CDR3 loop spans 16 amino acids. Written as DNA, the CDR3 is TGTGCCAGCAGTGCGGACAGCCTCATAAGCGGCTATGGCTACACCTTC. This gives the protein CASSADSLISGYGYTF.

The chain uses TRBV5-1 and TRBJ2-5, with D possibly TRBD2 on 5 matching bases. The germline gives CDR1 SGHRS, CDR2 YFSETQ. V shed 5 bases and J shed 4 bases, with 15 bases lying between them. The CDR3 is made up of 14 amino acids. CDR3 region: CASSSRAEGETQYF. The CDR3 DNA follows: TGCGCCAGCAGTTCTCGGGCCGAGGGAGAGACCCAGTACTTC.

J is TRBJ1-1 and V is TRBV29-1; D may be TRBD1 (5 bases). V dropped 0 bases and J dropped 0 bases, with 11 bases sitting between them. The germline gives CDR1 SQVTM, CDR2 ANQGSEA. The CDR3 covers 15 residues. Here the CDR3 reads CSVEDLQGMNTEAFF. CDR3 bases: TGCAGCGTTGAAGATCTTCAGGGAATGAACACTGAAGCTTTCTTT.

The CDR3, as DNA: TGTGCCACCAGCAGAGCGGGCGGGGAGCTGTTTTTT. As protein: CATSRAGGELFF. This rearrangement joins TRBV15 to TRBJ2-2; D gene ambiguous. CDR1 is LNHNV and CDR2 is YYDKDF in the germline V gene (reference sequence). The V end lost 1 base, the J end lost 7 bases, and 4 bases lay between the germline ends. The CDR3 sequence is 12 residues long.

This clone was observed a single time. This chain links TRBV9 with TRBJ2-5; 10 positions agree with TRBD2. V was clipped by 1 base and J by 5 bases; unmatched bases: 5. Looked up from germline, CDR1 is SGDLS and CDR2 is YYNGEE. The CDR3 loop spans 15 amino acids. The DNA of the CDR3 is TGTGCCAGCAGCGTACAAGCGGGGGGGCGGGAGACCCAGTACTTC. This translates into CASSVQAGGRETQYF.

The V call is TRBV19, the J call TRBJ2-5, with TRBD2 as a possible D gene (5 bases). This CDR3 region has 13 residues. Looked up from germline, CDR1 is LNHDA and CDR2 is SQIVND (reference sequence). Trimming pared 2 bases from V and 2 bases from J, leaving 6 bases between. The CDR3 region has the DNA TGTGCCAGTAGTATACGGGGACAAGAGACCCAGTACTTC. It encodes CASSIRGQETQYF. Using reference TRBV19 and TRBJ2-5 for the parts outside the CDR3, the full variable domain is DGGITQSPKYLFRKEGQNVTLSCEQNLNHDAMYWYRQDPGQGLRLIYYSQIVNDFQKGDIAEGYSVSREKKESFPLTVTSAQKNPTAFYLCASSIRGQETQYFGPGTRLLVL.

This chain joins TRBV3-1 (or the pseudogene TRBV3-2) and TRBJ2-5; D is ambiguous. The ends were cut back, 3 bases at V and 5 bases at J, with 10 bases in the middle. There are 13 residues in the CDR3. Germline V gene data show CDR1 as LGHDT and CDR2 as YNNKEL (reference sequence). DNA for the CDR3: TGTGCCAGCAGCCATGTAACAGACGAGACCCAGTACTTC. Protein: CASSHVTDETQYF.

This sequence joins TRBV19 and TRBJ2-5, with 7 nucleotides matching TRBD2. The ends lost 4 bases at V and 4 bases at J; junction bases unmatched: 6. In germline, CDR1 is LNHDA, CDR2 SQIVND (reference sequence). This CDR3 is built from 14 residues. The DNA of the CDR3 is TGTGCCAGTAGTACCCCGGGGGGAGGAGAGACCCAGTACTTC. Amino acids: CASSTPGGGETQYF.

This rearrangement joins TRBV6-5 to TRBJ1-1; TRBD1 agrees at 8 bases. CDR1 and CDR2 (germline): MNHEY, SVGAGI. With V trimmed by 2 bases and J by 1 base, 0 bases remained unmatched. The CDR3 has 14 amino acids. The chain's CDR3 is CASSYDRGNTEAFF. CDR3 in DNA: TGTGCCAGCAGTTACGACAGGGGGAACACTGAAGCTTTCTTT.

This chain links TRBV2 with TRBJ2-7; possibly TRBD1 for D (6 bases). V was trimmed by 7 bases and J by 0 bases, leaving 10 bases between them. CDR3 length: 13 amino acids. Looked up from germline, CDR1 is SNHLY and CDR2 is FYNNEI. The CDR3 reads CASNLDSSYEQYF. CDR3 sequence (DNA): TGTGCCAGCAATTTGGACAGCTCCTACGAGCAGTACTTC.

The V and J genes are TRBV5-1 and TRBJ2-3, with TRBD1 matching over 8 bases. Trimming removed 6 bases from V and 4 bases from J; junction bases left unmatched: 7. The germline V gene has CDR1 SGHRS and CDR2 YFSETQ. The CDR3 is made up of 14 amino acids. CDR3 sequence (DNA): TGCGCCAGCATCGGGGACAGGATTTCAGATACGCAGTATTTT. Residues: CASIGDRISDTQYF.

The chain couples TRBV15 to TRBJ2-5, with no clear D. Trimming removed 0 bases at V and 4 bases at J, with 0 bases between. The CDR3 is 11 residues long. The germline V gene encodes CDR1 LNHNV and CDR2 YYDKDF (reference sequence). Written as DNA, the CDR3 is TGTGCCACCAGCAGAGAAGAGACCCAGTACTTC. Translation: CATSREETQYF.

J is TRBJ2-1 and V is TRBV2, with 10 bases fitting TRBD2. Germline loops: CDR1 SNHLY, CDR2 FYNNEI. After removal of 6 bases from V and 7 bases from J, the junction contained 6 bases not matched to a gene. The CDR3 is 14 residues long. The CDR3: CASRPGLANNEQFF. CDR3 nucleotides: TGTGCCAGCAGACCGGGACTAGCGAATAATGAGCAGTTCTTC.

This clone was observed a single time. V is TRBV21-1 and J is TRBJ1-2; the table's D call TRBD1 went unverified against the DNA. TRBV21-1 is a known pseudogene. The CDR3 has 14 amino acids. CDR3 sequence (DNA): TGTGCCAGCAGCGCCTCCGGGACATGGGATGGCTACACCTTC. As protein: CASSASGTWDGYTF.

The J gene is TRBJ2-2, the V gene TRBV5-6; D gene unclear. The germline gives CDR1 SGHDT, CDR2 YYEEEE. V was clipped by 1 base and J by 4 bases, with 20 bases between them. CDR3 length: 18 amino acids. The CDR3 spells CASSLFVEVVRVTGELFF. In DNA form, the CDR3 reads TGTGCCAGCAGCTTGTTTGTTGAGGTGGTCCGGGTCACCGGGGAGCTGTTTTTT.